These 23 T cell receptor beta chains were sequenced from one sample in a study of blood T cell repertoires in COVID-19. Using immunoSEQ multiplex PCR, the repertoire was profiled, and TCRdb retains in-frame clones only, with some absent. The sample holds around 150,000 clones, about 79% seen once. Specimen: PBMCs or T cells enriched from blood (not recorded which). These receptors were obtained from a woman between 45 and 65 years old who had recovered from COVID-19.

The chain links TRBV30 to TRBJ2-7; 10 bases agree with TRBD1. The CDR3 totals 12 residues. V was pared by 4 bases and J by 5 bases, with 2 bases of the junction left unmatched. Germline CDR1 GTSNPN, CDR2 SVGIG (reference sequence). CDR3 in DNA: TGTGCCTGGACGGGACAGGGGAACGAGCAGTACTTC. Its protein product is CAWTGQGNEQYF.

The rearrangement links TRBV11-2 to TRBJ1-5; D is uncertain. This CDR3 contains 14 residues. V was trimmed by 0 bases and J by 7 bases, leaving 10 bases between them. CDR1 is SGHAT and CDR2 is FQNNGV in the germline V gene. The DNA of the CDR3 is TGTGCCAGCAGCTTAGAGCCAGGTGGACAGCCCCAGCATTTT. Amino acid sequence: CASSLEPGGQPQHF.

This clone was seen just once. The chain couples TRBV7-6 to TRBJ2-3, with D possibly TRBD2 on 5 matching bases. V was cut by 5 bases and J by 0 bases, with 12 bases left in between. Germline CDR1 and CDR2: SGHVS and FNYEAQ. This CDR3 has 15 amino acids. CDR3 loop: CASSRSGSSTDTQYF. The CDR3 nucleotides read TGTGCCAGCAGCCGGAGCGGATCTAGCACAGATACGCAGTATTTT. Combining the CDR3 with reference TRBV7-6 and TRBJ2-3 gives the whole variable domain GAGVSQSPRYKVTKRGQDVALRCDPISGHVSLYWYRQALGQGPEFLTYFNYEAQQDKSGLPNDRFSAERPEGSISTLTIQRTEQRDSAMYRCASSRSGSSTDTQYFGPGTRLTVL.

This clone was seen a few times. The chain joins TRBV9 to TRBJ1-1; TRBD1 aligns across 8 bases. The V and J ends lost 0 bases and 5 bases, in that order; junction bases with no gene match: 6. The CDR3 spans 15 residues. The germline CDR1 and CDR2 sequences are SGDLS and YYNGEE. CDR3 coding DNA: TGTGCCAGCAGCGTAGTTCAGGGGGCGCCGACTGAAGCTTTCTTT. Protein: CASSVVQGAPTEAFF.

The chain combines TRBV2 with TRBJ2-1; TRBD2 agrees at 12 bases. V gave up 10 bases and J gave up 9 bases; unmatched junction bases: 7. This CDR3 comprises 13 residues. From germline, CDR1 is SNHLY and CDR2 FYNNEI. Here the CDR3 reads CAIAGLAGSEQFF. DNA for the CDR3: TGTGCCATCGCAGGACTAGCGGGGAGTGAGCAGTTCTTC.

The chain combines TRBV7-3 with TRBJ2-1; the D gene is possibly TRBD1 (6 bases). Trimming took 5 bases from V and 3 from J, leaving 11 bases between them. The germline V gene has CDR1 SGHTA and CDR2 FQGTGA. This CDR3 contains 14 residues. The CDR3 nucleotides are TGTGCCAGCAGCCCCCAGGGGAGCTACAATGAGCAGTTCTTC. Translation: CASSPQGSYNEQFF.

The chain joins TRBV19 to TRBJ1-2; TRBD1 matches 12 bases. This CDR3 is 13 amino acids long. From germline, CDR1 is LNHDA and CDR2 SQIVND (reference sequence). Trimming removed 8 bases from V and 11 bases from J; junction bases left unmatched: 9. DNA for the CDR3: TGTGCCAGTCTGCCCCCGGGACAGGGGGCTTACACCTTC. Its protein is CASLPPGQGAYTF.

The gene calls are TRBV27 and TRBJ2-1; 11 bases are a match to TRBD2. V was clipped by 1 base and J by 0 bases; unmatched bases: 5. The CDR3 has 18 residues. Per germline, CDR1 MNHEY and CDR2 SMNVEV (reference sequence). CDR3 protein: CASSLFSGRALSYNEQFF. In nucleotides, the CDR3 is TGTGCCAGCAGTTTATTTAGCGGGAGGGCCCTCTCCTACAATGAGCAGTTCTTC.

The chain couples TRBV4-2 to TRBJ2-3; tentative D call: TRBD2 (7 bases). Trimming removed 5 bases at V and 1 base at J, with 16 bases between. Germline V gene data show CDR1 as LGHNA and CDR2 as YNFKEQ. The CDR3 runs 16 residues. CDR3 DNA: TGTGCCAGCAGCGATGGGGGAGGGGGGGGCACAGATACGCAGTATTTT. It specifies CASSDGGGGGTDTQYF.

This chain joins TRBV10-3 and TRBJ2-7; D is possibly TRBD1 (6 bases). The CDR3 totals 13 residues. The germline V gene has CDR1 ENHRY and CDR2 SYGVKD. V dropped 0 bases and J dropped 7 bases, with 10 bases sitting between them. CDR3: CAISESKGEEQYF. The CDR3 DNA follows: TGTGCCATCAGTGAGTCGAAGGGGGAAGAGCAGTACTTC.

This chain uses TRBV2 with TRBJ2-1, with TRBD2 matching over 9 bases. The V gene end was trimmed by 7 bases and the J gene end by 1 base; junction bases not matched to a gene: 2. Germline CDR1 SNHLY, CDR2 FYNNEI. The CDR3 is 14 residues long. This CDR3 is CASTAGGSYNEQFF. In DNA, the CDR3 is TGTGCCAGCACAGCGGGAGGTTCCTACAATGAGCAGTTCTTC.

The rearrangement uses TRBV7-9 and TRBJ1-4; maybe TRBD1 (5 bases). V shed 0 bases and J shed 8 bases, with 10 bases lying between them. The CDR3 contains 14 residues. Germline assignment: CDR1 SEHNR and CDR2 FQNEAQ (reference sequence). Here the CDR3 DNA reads TGTGCCAGCAGCTTAGCGGGCAGGGTCGAAAAACTGTTTTTT. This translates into CASSLAGRVEKLFF.

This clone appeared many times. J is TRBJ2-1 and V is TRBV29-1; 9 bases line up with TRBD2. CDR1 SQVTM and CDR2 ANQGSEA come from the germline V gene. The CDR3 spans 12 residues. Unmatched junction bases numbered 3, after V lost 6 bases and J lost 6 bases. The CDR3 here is CSVHSGSNEQFF. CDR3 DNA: TGCAGCGTCCATAGCGGGAGCAATGAGCAGTTCTTC.

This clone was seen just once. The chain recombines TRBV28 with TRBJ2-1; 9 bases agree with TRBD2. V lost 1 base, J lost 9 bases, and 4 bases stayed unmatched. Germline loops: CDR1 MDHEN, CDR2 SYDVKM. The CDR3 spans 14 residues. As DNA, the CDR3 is TGTGCCAGCAGTTTATTAGCGGGAGTGGGTGAGCAGTTCTTC. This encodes CASSLLAGVGEQFF. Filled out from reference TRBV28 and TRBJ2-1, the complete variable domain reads DVKVTQSSRYLVKRTGEKVFLECVQDMDHENMFWYRQDPGLGLRLIYFSYDVKMKEKGDIPEGYSVSREKKERFSLILESASTNQTSMYLCASSLLAGVGEQFFGPGTRLTVL.

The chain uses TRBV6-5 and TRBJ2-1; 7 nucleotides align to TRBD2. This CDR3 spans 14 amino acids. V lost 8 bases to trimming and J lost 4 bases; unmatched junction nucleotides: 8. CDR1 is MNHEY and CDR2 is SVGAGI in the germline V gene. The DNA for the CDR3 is TGTGCCAGCCCGGGGAAGCGGGGTTACAATGAGCAGTTCTTC. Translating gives CASPGKRGYNEQFF.

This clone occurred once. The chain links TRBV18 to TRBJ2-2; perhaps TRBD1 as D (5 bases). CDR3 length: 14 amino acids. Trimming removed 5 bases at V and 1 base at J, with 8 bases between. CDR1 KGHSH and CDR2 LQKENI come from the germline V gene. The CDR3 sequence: CASSIDRNTGELFF. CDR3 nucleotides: TGTGCCAGCTCAATCGACAGGAACACCGGGGAGCTGTTTTTT. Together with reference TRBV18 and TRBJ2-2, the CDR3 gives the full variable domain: NAGVMQNPRHLVRRRGQEARLRCSPMKGHSHVYWYRQLPEEGLKFMVYLQKENIIDESGMPKERFSAEFPKEGPSILRIQQVVRGDSAAYFCASSIDRNTGELFFGEGSRLTVL.

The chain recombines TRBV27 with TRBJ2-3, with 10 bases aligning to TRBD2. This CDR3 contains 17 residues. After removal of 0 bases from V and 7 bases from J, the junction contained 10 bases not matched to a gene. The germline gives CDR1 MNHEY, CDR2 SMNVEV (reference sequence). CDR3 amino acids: CASSLSAAGGPWNTQYF. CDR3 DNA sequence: TGTGCCAGCAGTTTATCGGCAGCGGGAGGGCCTTGGAATACGCAGTATTTT.

The CDR3 sequence: CASSFGTGSGNTIYF. CDR3 DNA: TGCGCCAGCAGCTTCGGGACAGGCTCTGGAAACACCATATATTTT. J is TRBJ1-3 and V is TRBV5-1; 8 bases match TRBD1. Germline V gives CDR1 SGHRS, CDR2 YFSETQ. The CDR3 contains 15 residues. Trimming at V came to 2 bases and at J to 0 bases, leaving 1 base not matched to a gene.

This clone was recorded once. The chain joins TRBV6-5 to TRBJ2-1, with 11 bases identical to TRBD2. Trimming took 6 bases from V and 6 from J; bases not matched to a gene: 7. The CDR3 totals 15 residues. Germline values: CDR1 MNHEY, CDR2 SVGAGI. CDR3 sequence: CASSQLAGATNEQFF. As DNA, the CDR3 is TGTGCCAGCAGCCAACTAGCGGGGGCCACCAATGAGCAGTTCTTC.

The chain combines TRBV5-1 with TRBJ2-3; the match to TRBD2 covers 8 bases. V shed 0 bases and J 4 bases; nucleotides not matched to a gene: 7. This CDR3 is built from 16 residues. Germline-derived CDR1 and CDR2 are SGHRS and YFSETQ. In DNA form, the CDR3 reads TGCGCCAGCAGCTTGGGGCTTCGGGAGGGGGCAGATACGCAGTATTTT. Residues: CASSLGLREGADTQYF.

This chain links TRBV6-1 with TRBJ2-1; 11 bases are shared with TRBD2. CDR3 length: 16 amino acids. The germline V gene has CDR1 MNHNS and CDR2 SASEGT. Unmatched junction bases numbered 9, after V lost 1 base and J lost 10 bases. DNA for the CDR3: TGTGCCAGCAGTGAAGGGGTAGCGGGAGGGCCGGGAGAGCAGTTCTTC. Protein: CASSEGVAGGPGEQFF.

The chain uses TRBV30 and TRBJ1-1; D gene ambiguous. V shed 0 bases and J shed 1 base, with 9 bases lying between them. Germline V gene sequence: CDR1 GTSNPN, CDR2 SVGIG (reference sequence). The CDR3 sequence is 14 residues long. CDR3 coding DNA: TGTGCCTGGAGTGTACTACGGGGGAACACTGAAGCTTTCTTT. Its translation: CAWSVLRGNTEAFF.

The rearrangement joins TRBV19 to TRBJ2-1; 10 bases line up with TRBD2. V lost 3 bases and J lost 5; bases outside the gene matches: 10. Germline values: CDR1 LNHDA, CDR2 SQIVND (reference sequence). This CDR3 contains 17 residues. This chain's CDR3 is CASSIPSTSGSDNEQFF. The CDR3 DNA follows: TGTGCCAGTAGTATTCCCTCGACTAGCGGGTCTGACAATGAGCAGTTCTTC.